A selection of T cell receptor beta chains follows, all from one sample in a study of cytomegalovirus exposure and HLA in healthy donors. Assay used: immunoSEQ multiplex PCR; TCRdb lists only in-frame clones, some missing. The table records about 120,000 clones, about 91% of them present only once. Material for sequencing was PBMCs. The receptors were gathered from a man aged 18-30 years in good health and CMV-seronegative. Both conserved end residues are part of each CDR3. The D gene is left open where the match is weak. Some rows mark clone size as missing; the rest say once, few, many or name a class of expanded clone.

abundance: NA; j_gene: TRBJ1-1; d_gene: NA; v_gene: TRBV4-1; CDR3nt: TGCGCCAGCAGCCAAGGCAGGGTACAAGGTCTCAACACTGAAGCTTTCTTT; CDR3aa: CASSQGRVQGLNTEAFF
abundance: NA; j_gene: TRBJ2-7; d_gene: TRBD2; v_gene: TRBV4-1; CDR3nt: TGCGCCAGCAGCCACGATAGCGGGAGAATACCCTACGAGCAGTACTTC; CDR3aa: CASSHDSGRIPYEQYF
abundance: NA; j_gene: TRBJ2-3; d_gene: TRBD2; v_gene: TRBV30; CDR3nt: TGTGCCTGGACCGCGGGGGGATCGCTCGTTACGCAGTATTTT; CDR3aa: CAWTAGGSLVTQYF
abundance: NA; j_gene: TRBJ1-2; d_gene: TRBD1; v_gene: TRBV5-1; CDR3nt: TGCGCCAGCAGCTTGCAGGGGGCGGGTAACTATGGCTACACCTTC; CDR3aa: CASSLQGAGNYGYTF
abundance: few; j_gene: TRBJ1-5; d_gene: TRBD1; v_gene: TRBV7-8; CDR3nt: TGTGCCAGCAGCTCAGACACGGGACAGGGGACAAATCAGCCCCAGCATTTT; CDR3aa: CASSSDTGQGTNQPQHF
abundance: NA; j_gene: TRBJ1-4; d_gene: NA; v_gene: TRBV6-5; CDR3nt: TGTGCCAGCAGCGGACTGGATGAAAAACTGTTTTTT; CDR3aa: CASSGLDEKLFF
abundance: NA; j_gene: TRBJ2-2; d_gene: TRBD2; v_gene: TRBV6-4; CDR3nt: TGTGCCAGCAGTGACGGCGGGGGGAACACCGGGGAGCTGTTTTTT; CDR3aa: CASSDGGGNTGELFF
abundance: NA; j_gene: TRBJ1-1; d_gene: NA; v_gene: TRBV6-5; CDR3nt: TGTGCCAGCAGTTCCCACAGGAACACTGAAGCTTTCTTT; CDR3aa: CASSSHRNTEAFF
abundance: NA; j_gene: TRBJ1-5; d_gene: NA; v_gene: TRBV7-5; CDR3nt: TGTGTCAGAAGCTACCCGGGTAAGGGACAGTCCAATCAGCCCCAGCATTTT; CDR3aa: CVRSYPGKGQSNQPQHF
abundance: NA; j_gene: TRBJ1-1; d_gene: NA; v_gene: TRBV19; CDR3nt: TGTGCCAGTAGTATAGATCATGGGCGATATAACACTGAAGCTTTCTTT; CDR3aa: CASSIDHGRYNTEAFF
abundance: NA; j_gene: TRBJ2-2; d_gene: NA; v_gene: TRBV6-5; CDR3nt: TGTGCCACTCAACCCAGCGGCCTCACCGGGGAGCTGTTTTTT; CDR3aa: CATQPSGLTGELFF
abundance: NA; j_gene: TRBJ2-1; d_gene: NA; v_gene: TRBV6-5; CDR3nt: TGTGCCAGCAGCCCGAGGGGGGGGAGTCACAATGAGCAGTTCTTC; CDR3aa: CASSPRGGSHNEQFF
abundance: NA; j_gene: TRBJ2-3; d_gene: TRBD1; v_gene: TRBV5-1; CDR3nt: TGCGCCAGCAGCCTTCAGAAGCAGGGACAGCAAACAGATACGCAGTATTTT; CDR3aa: CASSLQKQGQQTDTQYF
abundance: NA; j_gene: TRBJ1-4; d_gene: TRBD1; v_gene: TRBV5-1; CDR3nt: TGCGCCAGCAGCCGTCGTACAGTAACAGGGGGTGAAAAACTGTTTTTT; CDR3aa: CASSRRTVTGGEKLFF
abundance: NA; j_gene: TRBJ2-7; d_gene: NA; v_gene: TRBV27; CDR3nt: TGTGCCAGCAGTTTTAATATAGGGGTCGGGGAGCAGTACTTC; CDR3aa: CASSFNIGVGEQYF
abundance: NA; j_gene: TRBJ2-7; d_gene: TRBD1; v_gene: TRBV10-2; CDR3nt: TGCGCCAGCAGGAGAGGGACAGCCAGGACGGCCACCTACGAGCAGTACTTC; CDR3aa: CASRRGTARTATYEQYF
abundance: once; j_gene: TRBJ2-1; d_gene: TRBD2; v_gene: TRBV7-9; CDR3nt: TGTGCCAGCAGCCCGACCCGACTAGCGGGAGGGAGGAATGAGCAGTTCTTC; CDR3aa: CASSPTRLAGGRNEQFF
abundance: NA; j_gene: TRBJ2-5; d_gene: NA; v_gene: TRBV30; CDR3nt: TGTGCCTGGAGCGTCAGGCTCCAAGAGACCCAGTACTTC; CDR3aa: CAWSVRLQETQYF
abundance: NA; j_gene: TRBJ2-2; d_gene: TRBD2; v_gene: TRBV5-4; CDR3nt: TGTGCCAGCAGCTTGGGACTAGCGGCAAACACCGGGGAGCTGTTTTTT; CDR3aa: CASSLGLAANTGELFF
abundance: few; j_gene: TRBJ1-1; d_gene: NA; v_gene: TRBV7-9; CDR3nt: TGTGCCAGCAGCGGTAAGACAGTAAACACTGAAGCTTTCTTT; CDR3aa: CASSGKTVNTEAFF
abundance: NA; j_gene: TRBJ2-1; d_gene: NA; v_gene: TRBV5-1; CDR3nt: TGCGCCAGCGCGCCACAAACAGGTAACAATGAGCAGTTCTTC; CDR3aa: CASAPQTGNNEQFF
abundance: NA; j_gene: TRBJ2-7; d_gene: NA; v_gene: TRBV5-6; CDR3nt: TGTGCCAGCAGCCCCGGGACTTTCTCCGGGGGGCAGTACTTC; CDR3aa: CASSPGTFSGGQYF
abundance: NA; j_gene: TRBJ1-5; d_gene: NA; v_gene: TRBV6-6; CDR3nt: TGTGCCAGCAGTAAGACCTCGGGACTTGATCAGCCCCAGCATTTT; CDR3aa: CASSKTSGLDQPQHF
abundance: NA; j_gene: TRBJ2-7; d_gene: NA; v_gene: TRBV5-4; CDR3nt: TGTGCCAGCAGCTTCCAGGGGAGCTCCTACGAGCAGTACTTC; CDR3aa: CASSFQGSSYEQYF
abundance: NA; j_gene: TRBJ1-2; d_gene: NA; v_gene: TRBV14; CDR3nt: TGTGCCAGCAGCACTGGGACATATGGCTACACCTTC; CDR3aa: CASSTGTYGYTF
abundance: NA; j_gene: TRBJ1-1; d_gene: NA; v_gene: TRBV7-2; CDR3nt: TGTGCCAGCACCCCGGTCGGGGGGGGCACTGAAGCTTTCTTT; CDR3aa: CASTPVGGGTEAFF
abundance: NA; j_gene: TRBJ2-1; d_gene: TRBD2; v_gene: TRBV27; CDR3nt: TGTGCCAGCAGTTTCTCAGGGACTAGTCCGGATGAGCAGTTCTTC; CDR3aa: CASSFSGTSPDEQFF
abundance: NA; j_gene: TRBJ1-4; d_gene: TRBD1; v_gene: TRBV6-1; CDR3nt: TGTGCCAGCAGGACAGGGTCGGATGAAAAACTGTTTTTT; CDR3aa: CASRTGSDEKLFF
abundance: few; j_gene: TRBJ2-1; d_gene: TRBD1; v_gene: TRBV27; CDR3nt: TGTGCCAGCAGTTACGTGGGGACAGCTACCTACAATGAGCAGTTCTTC; CDR3aa: CASSYVGTATYNEQFF
abundance: many; j_gene: TRBJ2-7; d_gene: NA; v_gene: TRBV7-2; CDR3nt: TGTGCCAGCAGCTTAGCTTACTCGGCAGGTTCCGAGCAGTACTTC; CDR3aa: CASSLAYSAGSEQYF
abundance: NA; j_gene: TRBJ1-5; d_gene: NA; v_gene: TRBV19; CDR3nt: TGTGCCAGTAGGATCAGGAATCAGCCCCAGCATTTT; CDR3aa: CASRIRNQPQHF
abundance: NA; j_gene: TRBJ1-4; d_gene: NA; v_gene: TRBV4-1; CDR3nt: TGCGCCAGCAGCCAAGAAAAGATGACAGTGCGATATGAAAAACTGTTTTTT; CDR3aa: CASSQEKMTVRYEKLFF
abundance: NA; j_gene: TRBJ1-2; d_gene: NA; v_gene: TRBV5-6; CDR3nt: TGTGCCAGCAGCTTGGCTAGCGGCTATGGCTACACCTTC; CDR3aa: CASSLASGYGYTF
abundance: few; j_gene: TRBJ2-7; d_gene: TRBD2; v_gene: TRBV6-1; CDR3nt: TGTGCCAGCAGTGAAGCCGGGAGGCCCTACGAGCAGTACTTC; CDR3aa: CASSEAGRPYEQYF
abundance: NA; j_gene: TRBJ2-1; d_gene: TRBD2; v_gene: TRBV5-1; CDR3nt: TGCGCCAGCAGCTTGGTGGGACTAGCGGGGGGTGGCGATGAGCAGTTCTTC; CDR3aa: CASSLVGLAGGGDEQFF
abundance: NA; j_gene: TRBJ1-6; d_gene: TRBD1; v_gene: TRBV6-5; CDR3nt: TGTGCCAGCAGTTCTACCTGGACAGGCTTACCCCTCCACTTT; CDR3aa: CASSSTWTGLPLHF
abundance: NA; j_gene: TRBJ2-3; d_gene: TRBD2; v_gene: TRBV7-8; CDR3nt: TGTGCCAGCAGCTTAGTGACTAGCGGGGGTCGAGATACGCAGTATTTT; CDR3aa: CASSLVTSGGRDTQYF
abundance: NA; j_gene: TRBJ2-7; d_gene: NA; v_gene: TRBV28; CDR3nt: TGTGCCAGCAGTCCATTCTCCTACGAGCAGTACTTC; CDR3aa: CASSPFSYEQYF
abundance: NA; j_gene: TRBJ1-1; d_gene: TRBD1; v_gene: TRBV7-8; CDR3nt: TGTGCCAGCAGCGCGGGACAGGTAAACACTGAAGCTTTCTTT; CDR3aa: CASSAGQVNTEAFF
abundance: NA; j_gene: TRBJ1-5; d_gene: TRBD1; v_gene: TRBV28; CDR3nt: TGTGCCAGCAGTTTAACAGGGGGTTTGGGGTCAATCGATCAGCCCCAGCATTTT; CDR3aa: CASSLTGGLGSIDQPQHF
abundance: NA; j_gene: TRBJ2-7; d_gene: NA; v_gene: TRBV5-4; CDR3nt: TGTGCCAGCAGCTTGGCCAACTCCTACGAGCAGTACTTC; CDR3aa: CASSLANSYEQYF
abundance: NA; j_gene: TRBJ1-6; d_gene: TRBD1; v_gene: TRBV28; CDR3nt: TGTGCCAGCAGTTTACGGACAGGGGCTTCACCCCTCCACTTT; CDR3aa: CASSLRTGASPLHF
abundance: NA; j_gene: TRBJ1-5; d_gene: NA; v_gene: TRBV28; CDR3nt: TGTGCCAGCAGAACGACCCGGGACACCAAGGTAAATCAGCCCCAGCATTTT; CDR3aa: CASRTTRDTKVNQPQHF
abundance: once; j_gene: TRBJ2-7; d_gene: TRBD1; v_gene: TRBV28; CDR3nt: TGTGCCAGCAACACCCAGGGACAGTCTTACGAGCAGTACTTC; CDR3aa: CASNTQGQSYEQYF
abundance: once; j_gene: TRBJ1-1; d_gene: TRBD1; v_gene: TRBV7-9; CDR3nt: TGTGCCAGCAGCTCACCACAGGGGTTGAACACTGAAGCTTTCTTT; CDR3aa: CASSSPQGLNTEAFF
abundance: NA; j_gene: TRBJ1-2; d_gene: NA; v_gene: TRBV5-1; CDR3nt: TGCGCCAGCAGCGTGGTTCTAGATACTAACTATGGCTACACCTTC; CDR3aa: CASSVVLDTNYGYTF
abundance: NA; j_gene: TRBJ2-2; d_gene: NA; v_gene: TRBV10-3; CDR3nt: TGTGCCATCAGTAACTCGAACACCGGGGAGCTGTTTTTT; CDR3aa: CAISNSNTGELFF
abundance: NA; j_gene: TRBJ2-2; d_gene: TRBD1; v_gene: TRBV7-9; CDR3nt: TGTGCCAGCGGATTCCGACTGGGACAGGGGGCTGACACCGGGGAGCTGTTTTTT; CDR3aa: CASGFRLGQGADTGELFF
abundance: NA; j_gene: TRBJ2-7; d_gene: TRBD1; v_gene: TRBV11-2; CDR3nt: TGTGCCAGCAGCCCCCCCCGGACAGGGTCCGAGCAGTACTTC; CDR3aa: CASSPPRTGSEQYF
abundance: NA; j_gene: TRBJ2-3; d_gene: NA; v_gene: TRBV25-1; CDR3nt: TGTGCCAGCACCTCTTTTGCGTCAGATACGCAGTATTTT; CDR3aa: CASTSFASDTQYF